One sample yielded the 22 T cell receptor beta chains listed below, sequenced in a study of T cell responses to AZD1222 COVID-19 vaccine. Sequenced by immunoSEQ multiplex PCR; TCRdb stores in-frame clones only, minus some. The table lists 46,000 or so clones, over 65% of them singletons. Sequenced here: peripheral blood, sampled on day 0 of AZD1222 vaccination. The receptors originated from an adult in good health.

The chain employs TRBV30 and TRBJ1-1; D possibly corresponds to TRBD1 (5 bases). Trimming left V 2 bases short and J 3 bases short, with 19 bases between. Looked up from germline, CDR1 is GTSNPN and CDR2 is SVGIG (reference sequence). The CDR3 contains 16 residues. The CDR3 loop is CAWSRQWGEADTEAFF. The CDR3 DNA reads TGTGCCTGGAGTAGACAGTGGGGCGAGGCGGACACTGAAGCTTTCTTT.

This clone was seen only once. The chain carries TRBV7-9 and TRBJ2-7; D is uncertain. V lost 4 bases, J lost 6 bases, and 10 bases lay in between. CDR3 length: 12 amino acids. Germline V gives CDR1 SEHNR, CDR2 FQNEAQ (reference sequence). The CDR3 DNA reads TGTGCCAGCAGCTATCCCTTAGGCGAGCAGTACGTC. Translating it yields CASSYPLGEQYV.

V usage is TRBV3-1 (or the pseudogene TRBV3-2) and J usage is TRBJ1-4; D unresolved. The V gene lost 1 base and the J gene lost 4 bases, with 7 bases spanning the gap. Looked up from germline, CDR1 is LGHDT and CDR2 is YNNKEL (reference sequence). The CDR3 extends over 14 amino acids. CDR3 nucleotide sequence: TGTGCCAGCAGCCAAGGGTGGGGTAATGAAAAACTGTTTTTT. It yields the protein CASSQGWGNEKLFF.

J is TRBJ1-1 and V is TRBV6-2 or TRBV6-3; D gene uncertain. Germline-derived CDR1 and CDR2 are MNHEY and SVGEGT. V lost 5 bases to trimming and J lost 4 bases, with 14 bases between them. This CDR3 has 14 residues. The CDR3 spells CASSHAPEGTEAFF. In DNA form, the CDR3 reads TGTGCCAGCAGTCACGCACCCGAGGGCACTGAAGCTTTCTTT.

A single count supports this clone. V usage is TRBV4-1 and J usage is TRBJ2-1, with TRBD1 matching over 10 bases. This CDR3 region has 17 residues. Germline V lookup: CDR1 MGHRA, CDR2 YSYEKL. V lost 2 bases, J lost 8 bases, and 12 bases stayed unmatched. The CDR3: CASSQRGPGQGFDEQFF. DNA of the CDR3: TGCGCCAGCAGCCAAAGAGGACCGGGACAGGGGTTCGATGAGCAGTTCTTC.

There are a few counts of this clone. The chain recombines TRBV10-3 with TRBJ2-5, with 10 bases matching TRBD1. With V trimmed by 6 bases and J by 5 bases, 15 bases remained unmatched. This CDR3 spans 17 amino acids. Germline V gene data show CDR1 as ENHRY and CDR2 as SYGVKD. The CDR3 nucleotides read TGTGCCATCAGCGATCTGAAGCGGACAGGGGGAGGGGAGACCCAGTACTTC. Amino acids: CAISDLKRTGGGETQYF.

A few counts support this clone. V usage is TRBV9 and J usage is TRBJ2-5, with D unresolved. Per germline, CDR1 SGDLS and CDR2 YYNGEE. V was pared by 5 bases and J by 1 base, with 15 bases between. The CDR3 runs to 15 residues. Here the CDR3 DNA reads TGTGCCAGCAGTCGTAATCCGGATTCCCAAGAGACCCAGTACTTC. This codes for CASSRNPDSQETQYF.

This sequence joins TRBV6-5 and TRBJ1-1, with D possibly TRBD1 on 5 matching bases. Germline-derived CDR1 and CDR2 are MNHEY and SVGAGI. The CDR3 covers 13 residues. Deletions cut 6 bases from V and 4 bases from J, with 12 bases between. The CDR3 is CASRVRGITEAFF. As DNA, the CDR3 is TGTGCCAGCAGAGTTCGGGGGATCACTGAAGCTTTCTTT.

The chain couples TRBV7-2 to TRBJ1-2, with a possible D match to TRBD1 (5 bases). CDR3 length equals 14 residues. V lost 0 bases and J lost 4, with 9 bases in between. Germline V gene sequence: CDR1 SGHTA, CDR2 FQGNSA. For the CDR3, the DNA is TGTGCCAGCAGCTTAGCCAGGGAATCCTATGGCTACACCTTC. Its translation is CASSLARESYGYTF.

The chain carries TRBV5-1 and TRBJ2-5; TRBD2 matches at 16 bases. The CDR3 contains 16 residues. Losses at the gene ends were 3 bases for V and 5 bases for J; bases not matched to a gene: 4. CDR1 and CDR2 (germline): SGHRS, YFSETQ. The CDR3 region is CASSSGLAGGLETQYF. In DNA form, the CDR3 reads TGCGCCAGCAGCTCGGGACTAGCGGGGGGGTTGGAGACCCAGTACTTC.

The chain couples TRBV10-2 to TRBJ1-1, with no clear D. In germline, CDR1 is WSHSY, CDR2 SAAADI. V was clipped by 8 bases and J by 0 bases, with 16 bases between them. The CDR3 length is 15 residues. CDR3 region: CASVKGRGMNTEAFF. The CDR3 DNA reads as TGCGCCAGCGTTAAAGGGCGGGGAATGAACACTGAAGCTTTCTTT.

V gene TRBV3-1 (or the pseudogene TRBV3-2) combines with J gene TRBJ1-2; D gene ambiguous. CDR3 length: 14 amino acids. V lost 4 bases to trimming and J lost 4 bases, with 13 bases between them. Germline CDR1 and CDR2: LGHDT and YNNKEL (reference sequence). The CDR3 sequence: CASSRIGPGYGYTF. Written as DNA, the CDR3 is TGTGCCAGCAGCCGCATCGGACCGGGCTATGGCTACACCTTC.

This clone was observed a handful of times. V usage is TRBV28 and J usage is TRBJ1-3; D unclear. CDR3 size: 16 residues. CDR1 and CDR2 (germline): MDHEN, SYDVKM. V lost 5 bases and J 1 base, leaving 15 bases between the germline ends. The CDR3 DNA reads as TGTGCCAGCAGTCCAACGACCGGCGATTCTGGAAACACCATATATTTT. The encoded protein is CASSPTTGDSGNTIYF. Looking up the rest from reference TRBV28 and TRBJ1-3 gives the full variable domain: DVKVTQSSRYLVKRTGEKVFLECVQDMDHENMFWYRQDPGLGLRLIYFSYDVKMKEKGDIPEGYSVSREKKERFSLILESASTNQTSMYLCASSPTTGDSGNTIYFGEGSWLTVV.

This clone was seen more than once but under ten times. CDR3 region: CASSFRTYGYTF. The CDR3 DNA sequence: TGTGCCAGCAGTTTCCGGACCTATGGCTACACCTTC. The J gene is TRBJ1-2, the V gene TRBV28; D unclear. Trimming took 3 bases from V and 4 from J, leaving 6 bases between them. Germline V gene data show CDR1 as MDHEN and CDR2 as SYDVKM. The CDR3 has 12 amino acids.

This chain joins TRBV30 and TRBJ2-3; D is perhaps TRBD2 (5 bases). From germline, CDR1 is GTSNPN and CDR2 SVGIG (reference sequence). This CDR3 comprises 13 residues. The germline V and J ends were trimmed by 6 bases and 6 bases, with 16 bases remaining between them. The chain's CDR3 is CACNCGLGDTQYF. The CDR3 region has the DNA TGTGCCTGCAATTGCGGGCTCGGGGATACGCAGTATTTT. Supplemented by reference TRBV30 and TRBJ2-3, the full variable domain reads SQTIHQWPATLVQPVGSPLSLECTVEGTSNPNLYWYRQAAGRGLQLLFYSVGIGQISSEVPQNLSASRPQDRQFILSSKKLLLSDSGFYLCACNCGLGDTQYFGPGTRLTVL.

This clone turned up a few times. This chain connects TRBV28 to TRBJ2-5; D remains unclear. V was pared by 6 bases and J by 4 bases, with 15 bases between. Per germline, CDR1 MDHEN and CDR2 SYDVKM. The CDR3 totals 14 residues. CDR3 in DNA: TGTGCCAGCAGCCCTGACGGTCCGGTAGAGACCCAGTACTTC. This codes for CASSPDGPVETQYF.

The chain employs TRBV6-2 or TRBV6-3 and TRBJ2-5; possibly TRBD2 for D (5 bases). V dropped 6 bases and J dropped 4 bases, with 12 bases sitting between them. CDR1 and CDR2 (germline): MNHEY, SVGEGT. CDR3 length: 13 amino acids. The CDR3 nucleotides are TGTGCCAGCAGCCTACTAGGAGTAGAGACCCAGTACTTC. It yields the protein CASSLLGVETQYF.

The rearrangement uses TRBV28 and TRBJ2-7; TRBD2 matches at 11 bases. The CDR3 runs 16 residues. Looked up from germline, CDR1 is MDHEN and CDR2 is SYDVKM. Trimming took 3 bases from V and 1 from J; bases not matched to a gene: 5. CDR3 region: CASSLTGTSGSYEQYV. CDR3 DNA sequence: TGTGCCAGCAGTTTGACCGGGACTAGCGGTTCCTACGAGCAGTACGTC.

CDR3 nucleotides: TGCACCCTGAGGGGGTCAGGAGATACGCAGTATTTT. This encodes CTLRGSGDTQYF. The genes are TRBV29-1 and TRBJ2-3; tentative D call: TRBD1 (6 bases). Germline-derived CDR1 and CDR2 are SQVTM and ANQGSEA. There are 12 residues in the CDR3.

The gene calls are TRBV5-4 and TRBJ2-7; a weak D match, TRBD2 (6 bases). Trimming stripped 2 bases from V and 3 bases from J, with 6 bases between. CDR1 and CDR2 from the germline V gene are SGHNT and YYREEE (reference sequence). The CDR3 length is 12 residues. The CDR3 DNA reads TGTGCCAGCAGCTTCGGGGGCTACGAGCAGTACTTC. Translation: CASSFGGYEQYF.

The chain is built from TRBV5-1 and TRBJ2-5; 15 bases agree with TRBD2. Trimming removed 4 bases from V and 6 bases from J; junction bases left unmatched: 4. Germline assignment: CDR1 SGHRS and CDR2 YFSETQ. The CDR3 loop spans 15 amino acids. The CDR3 region is CASSLGLAGGKTQYF. The CDR3 region has the DNA TGCGCCAGCAGCCTGGGACTAGCGGGGGGAAAGACCCAGTACTTC.

In its sample, this clone was seen once. The chain recombines TRBV3-1 (or the pseudogene TRBV3-2) with TRBJ2-7; weak D call: TRBD2 (6 bases). This CDR3 spans 13 amino acids. Deletions cut 1 base from V and 7 bases from J, with 11 bases between. The germline V gene has CDR1 LGHDT and CDR2 YNNKEL (reference sequence). CDR3: CASSQGLEGEQYV. The CDR3 region has the DNA TGTGCCAGCAGCCAAGGTCTGGAGGGAGAGCAGTACGTC.